One sample yielded the 17 T cell receptor beta chains listed below, sequenced in a study of Ad26.COV2.S vaccination and SARS-CoV-2 variants. Regarding treatment: some 20 received Ad26.COV2.S at low or high dose, single or two shots; 5 received placebo; per-sample allocation not given. All samples were drawn on day 63, counting from the first vaccine or placebo injection. Profiled with immunoSEQ multiplex PCR; TCRdb holds only in-frame clones, not every one. The data hold hundreds of thousands of clones, with roughly 90% observed a single time. Source: peripheral blood, taken in a trial of Ad26.COV2.S vaccine versus placebo. These receptors were obtained from a person aged 18 to 65 who received the Ad26.COV2.S COVID-19 vaccine or a placebo.

This clone was observed a few times. The sample has other DNA sequences that encode this CDR3 too. V gene TRBV20-1 combines with J gene TRBJ1-2; D might be TRBD1 (5 bases). Germline V lookup: CDR1 DFQATT, CDR2 SNEGSKA (reference sequence). Trimming removed 5 bases from V and 8 bases from J, with 12 bases in between. The CDR3 totals 11 residues. The CDR3 nucleotides are TGCAGTGCTGGAGGGGATTACGGCTACACCTTC. Its translation is CSAGGDYGYTF.

The chain combines TRBV3-1 (or the pseudogene TRBV3-2) with TRBJ1-4, with no clear D. Germline V CDR1 and CDR2: LGHDT, YNNKEL (reference sequence). V was clipped by 1 base and J by 7 bases, with 16 bases between them. The CDR3 contains 16 residues. The DNA for the CDR3 is TGTGCCAGCAGCCAAGCCCTAACCGGAGGCGGTGAAAAACTGTTTTTT. It specifies CASSQALTGGGEKLFF.

The chain links TRBV7-2 to TRBJ2-3; D remains unclear. Germline CDR1 and CDR2: SGHTA and FQGNSA. The V and J ends lost 1 base and 0 bases respectively, with 11 bases between them. The CDR3 contains 16 residues. Written as DNA, the CDR3 is TGTGCCAGCAGCTTAGGAGCCCATTGGAGCACAGATACGCAGTATTTT. Translating it yields CASSLGAHWSTDTQYF. Full variable domain (missing parts from reference TRBV7-2 and TRBJ2-3): GAGVSQSPSNKVTEKGKDVELRCDPISGHTALYWYRQSLGQGLEFLIYFQGNSAPDKSGLPSDRFSAERTGGSVSTLTIQRTQQEDSAVYLCASSLGAHWSTDTQYFGPGTRLTVL.

This chain joins TRBV2 and TRBJ2-1, with TRBD1 matching over 7 bases. The V gene's germline CDR1 is SNHLY and CDR2 FYNNEI. The V segment lost 4 bases and the J segment 7 bases; nucleotides outside the gene matches: 4. CDR3 length: 13 residues. CDR3 in amino acids: CASSVQTGNEQFF. In DNA, the CDR3 is TGTGCCAGCAGTGTCCAGACAGGGAATGAGCAGTTCTTC.

The V and J genes are TRBV9 and TRBJ2-7, with no clear D. The CDR3 length is 16 residues. Germline V gene data show CDR1 as SGDLS and CDR2 as YYNGEE. Trimming took 0 bases from V and 0 from J, leaving 13 bases between them. CDR3 DNA sequence: TGTGCCAGCAGCGTAGAGGGAACAGCAAGCTCCTACGAGCAGTACTTC. Its translation: CASSVEGTASSYEQYF.

This sequence joins TRBV7-2 and TRBJ1-2; maybe TRBD1 (5 bases). The CDR3 is 15 amino acids. Looked up from germline, CDR1 is SGHTA and CDR2 is FQGNSA. V was clipped by 1 base and J by 0 bases, with 9 bases between them. The CDR3 loop reads CASSLVWGANYGYTF. CDR3 nucleotide sequence: TGTGCCAGCAGCTTAGTTTGGGGGGCTAACTATGGCTACACCTTC.

The chain has TRBV19 and TRBJ2-2; D is unresolved. V was clipped by 5 bases and J by 8 bases, with 15 bases between them. Germline CDR1 LNHDA, CDR2 SQIVND (reference sequence). CDR3 length: 14 amino acids. The DNA of the CDR3 is TGTGCCAGTAGTGACCGGTCTAACATGGGGGAGCTGTTTTTT. Its protein is CASSDRSNMGELFF.

V and J are TRBV9 and TRBJ2-7; 10 nucleotides match TRBD1. CDR1 is SGDLS and CDR2 is YYNGEE in the germline V gene. J was trimmed by 2 bases and V by 0 bases; bases with no gene match: 2. This CDR3 has 15 amino acids. CDR3 residues: CASSVGDRGAYEQYF. As DNA, the CDR3 is TGTGCCAGCAGCGTAGGGGACAGGGGCGCCTACGAGCAGTACTTC.

This clone has a single count. This chain joins TRBV19 and TRBJ1-5, with a possible D match to TRBD1 (5 bases). The CDR3 length is 17 residues. The V end lost 5 bases, the J end lost 0 bases, and 17 bases lay between the germline ends. The V gene's germline CDR1 is LNHDA and CDR2 SQIVND (reference sequence). CDR3 loop: CASSVTVTGNSNQPQHF. CDR3 in DNA: TGTGCCAGTAGTGTGACAGTTACAGGTAATAGCAATCAGCCCCAGCATTTT.

The rearrangement joins TRBV6-5 to TRBJ1-4; D possibly corresponds to TRBD1 (5 bases). V lost 6 bases and J lost 8, with 19 bases in between. CDR1 and CDR2 from the germline V gene are MNHEY and SVGAGI. This CDR3 contains 15 residues. CDR3: CASRTWGGGGEKLFF. In DNA form, the CDR3 reads TGTGCCAGCAGAACCTGGGGGGGTGGAGGGGAAAAACTGTTTTTT.

V usage is TRBV2 and J usage is TRBJ2-4, with 7 bases that match TRBD2. V was clipped by 6 bases and J by 2 bases; unmatched bases: 7. CDR3 length: 15 amino acids. Looked up from germline, CDR1 is SNHLY and CDR2 is FYNNEI. The CDR3 sequence: CASRDGAGTKNIQYF. In DNA form, the CDR3 reads TGTGCCAGCAGGGATGGAGCGGGGACCAAAAACATTCAGTACTTC.

This rearrangement joins TRBV19 to TRBJ2-1, with D perhaps matching TRBD2 (6 bases). This CDR3 spans 16 amino acids. Germline lookup yields CDR1 LNHDA and CDR2 SQIVND (reference sequence). V shed 3 bases and J shed 0 bases, with 12 bases lying between them. The CDR3 reads CASSMAGRSSYNEQFF. The CDR3 DNA reads TGTGCCAGTAGTATGGCGGGAAGGAGCTCCTACAATGAGCAGTTCTTC.

The genes are TRBV4-3 and TRBJ1-3; D gene unclear. From germline, CDR1 is LGHNA and CDR2 YSLEER. V was shortened by 0 bases and J by 0 bases, with 6 bases between the two germline ends. The CDR3 spans 15 residues. The DNA of the CDR3 is TGCGCCAGCAGCCAAGACACCAGCTCTGGAAACACCATATATTTT. Translation gives CASSQDTSSGNTIYF.

The chain has TRBV19 and TRBJ2-7, with D perhaps TRBD1 or TRBD2 (6 bases each). CDR1 LNHDA and CDR2 SQIVND come from the germline V gene (reference sequence). There are 16 residues in the CDR3. V lost 5 bases, J lost 2 bases, and 19 bases lay in between. The chain's CDR3 is CASSPYHGGPTYEQYF. The CDR3 DNA reads TGTGCCAGTAGTCCTTACCACGGGGGCCCAACCTACGAGCAGTACTTC.

The chain carries TRBV6-6 and TRBJ2-3; D gene ambiguous. Per the germline V gene, CDR1 is MNHNY and CDR2 is SVGAGI (reference sequence). The CDR3 length is 15 residues. The ends were cut back, 2 bases at V and 3 bases at J, with 12 bases in the middle. In DNA form, the CDR3 reads TGTGCCAGCAGTTACCCAAACGGCCTGACAGATACGCAGTATTTT. Amino acid sequence: CASSYPNGLTDTQYF.

J is TRBJ2-2 and V is TRBV6-6; 9 bases are shared with TRBD1. Germline V gene lookup returns CDR1 MNHNY and CDR2 SVGAGI (reference sequence). V lost 4 bases to trimming and J lost 4 bases; unmatched junction nucleotides: 4. This CDR3 is 15 amino acids long. CDR3 coding DNA: TGTGCCAGCAGTTCCGGGACAGGGTTCACCGGGGAGCTGTTTTTT. As protein: CASSSGTGFTGELFF.

This chain joins TRBV5-1 and TRBJ1-1, with 9 bases identical to TRBD1. With V trimmed by 5 bases and J by 4 bases, 6 bases remained unmatched. CDR3 length: 14 residues. The germline V gene encodes CDR1 SGHRS and CDR2 YFSETQ. The CDR3 DNA is TGCGCCAGCAGTTACAGGGGGCGCGTCACTGAAGCTTTCTTT. It translates to CASSYRGRVTEAFF.